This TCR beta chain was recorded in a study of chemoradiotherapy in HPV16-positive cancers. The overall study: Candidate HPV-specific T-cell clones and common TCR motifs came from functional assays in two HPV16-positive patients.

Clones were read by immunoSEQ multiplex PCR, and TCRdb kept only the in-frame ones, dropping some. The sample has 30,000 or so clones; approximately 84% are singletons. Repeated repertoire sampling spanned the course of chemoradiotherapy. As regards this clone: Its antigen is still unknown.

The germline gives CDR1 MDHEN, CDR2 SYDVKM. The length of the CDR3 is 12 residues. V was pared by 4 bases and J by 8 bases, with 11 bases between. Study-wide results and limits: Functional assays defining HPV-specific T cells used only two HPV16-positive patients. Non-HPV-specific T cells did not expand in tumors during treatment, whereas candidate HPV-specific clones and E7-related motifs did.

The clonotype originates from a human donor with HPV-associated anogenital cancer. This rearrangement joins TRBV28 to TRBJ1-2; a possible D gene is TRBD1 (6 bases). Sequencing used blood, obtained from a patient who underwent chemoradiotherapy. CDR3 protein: CASSSGGLGYTF. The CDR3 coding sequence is TGTGCCAGCAGTTCCGGGGGGCTAGGCTACACCTTC.